The 22 T cell receptor beta chains reported below all come from one sample, sequenced in a study of blood T cell repertoires in COVID-19. Profiling relied on immunoSEQ multiplex PCR, and the TCRdb table lists in-frame clones only, not all of them. The table shows about 110,000 clones, with 81% occurring only once. Sequenced sample: peripheral blood. All receptors derive from a woman in her sixties or seventies with acute or convalescent COVID-19.

In its sample, this clone was seen many times. The rearrangement joins TRBV4-3 to TRBJ2-7, with 9 bases fitting TRBD1. After removal of 1 base from V and 3 bases from J, the junction contained 4 bases not matched to a gene. Germline V gene sequence: CDR1 LGHNA, CDR2 YSLEER. The CDR3 runs to 15 residues. The DNA for the CDR3 is TGCGCCAGCAGCCAAGCAGTGACAGGGGGCTACGAGCAGTACTTC. Translated, it gives CASSQAVTGGYEQYF.

This clone has more than one count but fewer than ten. The V and J genes are TRBV10-1 and TRBJ2-5; 9 bases fit TRBD2. The CDR3 is 15 residues long. Trimming cost V 3 bases and J 2 bases; bases outside gene matches: 4. Per germline, CDR1 WNHNN and CDR2 SYGVQD (reference sequence). DNA for the CDR3: TGCGCCAGCAGTGACGGACTAGCGAATCAAGAGACCCAGTACTTC. It is translated as CASSDGLANQETQYF.

This clone came up a few times. Other DNA sequences in the same sample also yield this CDR3. The chain couples TRBV9 to TRBJ2-5, with a tentative D call TRBD1 (5 bases). The CDR3 loop spans 14 amino acids. Between the trimmed V and J ends, which lost 0 bases and 2 bases, there was a span of 8 bases. Germline V CDR1 and CDR2: SGDLS, YYNGEE. Written as DNA, the CDR3 is TGTGCCAGCAGCGTAGGTCAGGGTCAAGAGACCCAGTACTTC. Protein: CASSVGQGQETQYF.

The rearrangement joins TRBV18 to TRBJ2-2; perhaps TRBD1 as D (6 bases). In germline, CDR1 is KGHSH, CDR2 LQKENI. This CDR3 comprises 13 residues. Trimming removed 7 bases at V and 1 base at J, with 7 bases between. In DNA, the CDR3 is TGTGCCAGCTGGACAGAGAACACCGGGGAGCTGTTTTTT. Amino acids: CASWTENTGELFF.

This clone came up a few times. The genes are TRBV7-9 and TRBJ2-2; D gene ambiguous. Germline V CDR1 and CDR2: SEHNR, FQNEAQ (reference sequence). The CDR3 covers 11 residues. The V end was cut by 8 bases, the J end by 6 bases, with 7 bases between. CDR3 bases: TGTGCCAGCCTCCGAGCCGGGGAGCTGTTTTTT. It is translated as CASLRAGELFF.

The chain links TRBV10-3 to TRBJ2-5, with D possibly TRBD2 on 5 matching bases. The germline gives CDR1 ENHRY, CDR2 SYGVKD. V shed 0 bases and J shed 1 base, with 12 bases lying between them. CDR3 length: 16 amino acids. CDR3 amino acids: CAISESWQSGQETQYF. CDR3 coding DNA: TGTGCCATCAGTGAGTCGTGGCAGAGCGGCCAAGAGACCCAGTACTTC.

This clone was counted a single time. The J gene is TRBJ2-1, the V gene TRBV12-5; TRBD2 matches 10 bases. CDR3 length equals 14 residues. The germline CDR1 and CDR2 sequences are LGHNT and FRNRAP. The junction had 4 bases not matched to a gene; V was cut back by 7 bases and J by 4 bases. The CDR3 sequence: CASVPGLAYNEQFF. The CDR3 DNA follows: TGTGCTAGTGTCCCGGGACTAGCGTACAATGAGCAGTTCTTC.

This chain links TRBV3-1 (or the pseudogene TRBV3-2) with TRBJ2-2, with 11 bases matching TRBD2. Trimming removed 4 bases from V and 5 bases from J; junction bases left unmatched: 3. From germline, CDR1 is LGHDT and CDR2 YNNKEL (reference sequence). The CDR3 spans 15 residues. CDR3 DNA: TGTGCCAGCAGCCCGGGACTAGCGGCAACCGGGGAGCTGTTTTTT. Translation: CASSPGLAATGELFF.

This sequence joins TRBV29-1 and TRBJ2-7; D possibly corresponds to TRBD1 (6 bases). Germline V gene lookup returns CDR1 SQVTM and CDR2 ANQGSEA. V gave up 5 bases and J gave up 3 bases, with 17 bases separating them. The CDR3 contains 14 residues. The CDR3 loop reads CSVRGGNLLYEQYF. In DNA form, the CDR3 reads TGCAGCGTTAGAGGGGGAAATTTACTCTACGAGCAGTACTTC.

The chain couples TRBV7-2 to TRBJ2-7; 9 bases map to TRBD1. J was trimmed by 3 bases and V by 4 bases; bases with no gene match: 4. The CDR3 is 14 amino acids. The germline CDR1 and CDR2 sequences are SGHTA and FQGNSA. CDR3 nucleotide sequence: TGTGCCAGCAGCTCCGGGACAGGGTACTACGAGCAGTACTTC. Amino acids: CASSSGTGYYEQYF.

The chain recombines TRBV2 with TRBJ2-1; 12 bases are shared with TRBD2. The ends lost 3 bases at V and 8 bases at J; junction bases unmatched: 20. Germline lookup yields CDR1 SNHLY and CDR2 FYNNEI. The CDR3 totals 20 residues. The CDR3 loop is CASSDERRASGGASRDEQFF. CDR3 nucleotides: TGTGCCAGCAGTGACGAACGAAGGGCTAGCGGGGGGGCCAGTCGGGATGAGCAGTTCTTC.

This clone was recorded once. The chain links TRBV15 to TRBJ2-1, with 14 nucleotides matching TRBD2. CDR1 LNHNV and CDR2 YYDKDF come from the germline V gene (reference sequence). The CDR3 loop spans 18 amino acids. The V segment lost 1 base and the J segment 1 base; nucleotides outside the gene matches: 3. The chain's CDR3 is CATSRGLAGGVSYNEQFF. DNA for the CDR3: TGTGCCACCAGCAGAGGACTAGCGGGGGGGGTATCCTACAATGAGCAGTTCTTC.

This clone showed up just once. V is TRBV4-3 and J is TRBJ2-6; TRBD1 might be the D (6 bases). The CDR3 spans 19 residues. With 1 base removed from V and 4 bases from J, the gap between germline ends came to 20 bases. Germline loops: CDR1 LGHNA, CDR2 YSLEER. This CDR3 reads CASSQGTRGVTQGANVLTF. The CDR3 nucleotides read TGCGCCAGCAGCCAAGGGACCAGGGGTGTGACTCAGGGGGCCAACGTCCTGACTTTC.

The V call is TRBV28, the J call TRBJ2-3; D gene uncertain. The V gene's germline CDR1 is MDHEN and CDR2 SYDVKM. Trimming stripped 7 bases from V and 0 bases from J, with 8 bases between. The CDR3 runs to 13 residues. This CDR3 reads CASKGGSTDTQYF. CDR3 nucleotides: TGTGCCAGCAAAGGCGGTAGCACAGATACGCAGTATTTT. Full variable domain (rest looked up from reference TRBV28 and TRBJ2-3): DVKVTQSSRYLVKRTGEKVFLECVQDMDHENMFWYRQDPGLGLRLIYFSYDVKMKEKGDIPEGYSVSREKKERFSLILESASTNQTSMYLCASKGGSTDTQYFGPGTRLTVL.

This chain connects TRBV29-1 to TRBJ1-1; 8 bases line up with TRBD1. The V segment lost 4 bases and the J segment 2 bases; nucleotides outside the gene matches: 3. This CDR3 has 13 amino acids. Germline V lookup: CDR1 SQVTM, CDR2 ANQGSEA. In nucleotides, the CDR3 is TGCAGCGTTGGGGACAGGACCAACACTGAAGCTTTCTTT. Residues: CSVGDRTNTEAFF.

The V and J genes are TRBV5-6 and TRBJ1-2, with D maybe TRBD1 (5 bases). The length of the CDR3 is 14 residues. Trimming took off 1 base at V and 8 bases at J, with 15 bases between the two ends. Germline CDR1 reads SGHDT; CDR2 reads YYEEEE. The CDR3 bases are TGTGCCAGCAGCTTGCGCCCCCGGGACTGGGGCTACACCTTC. Amino acid sequence: CASSLRPRDWGYTF.

The chain has TRBV7-7 and TRBJ1-1; possibly TRBD1 for D (6 bases). V was shortened by 6 bases and J by 1 base, with 9 bases between the two germline ends. Per germline, CDR1 SSHAT and CDR2 FNYEAQ (reference sequence). The CDR3 contains 13 residues. Here the CDR3 reads CASSRDTNTEAFF. The DNA for the CDR3 is TGTGCCAGCAGTCGGGACACGAACACTGAAGCTTTCTTT.

The V and J genes are TRBV11-3 and TRBJ2-3; D not certain. CDR1 is SGHNT and CDR2 is YENEEA in the germline V gene. Trimming pared 2 bases from V and 5 bases from J, leaving 8 bases between. CDR3 length equals 13 residues. CDR3 nucleotides: TGTGCCAGCAGCTTATTTGAGAGAGATACGCAGTATTTT. Translated, it gives CASSLFERDTQYF. Supplemented by reference TRBV11-3 and TRBJ2-3, the full variable domain reads EAGVVQSPRYKIIEKKQPVAFWCNPISGHNTLYWYLQNLGQGPELLIRYENEEAVDDSQLPKDRFSAERLKGVDSTLKIQPAELGDSAVYLCASSLFERDTQYFGPGTRLTVL.

This chain connects TRBV6-5 to TRBJ1-3; D remains unclear. CDR3 length equals 15 residues. The germline V gene encodes CDR1 MNHEY and CDR2 SVGAGI. V was pared by 6 bases and J by 0 bases, with 12 bases between. Written as DNA, the CDR3 is TGTGCCAGCAGCCCGACTGCTGTCTCTGGAAACACCATATATTTT. Its protein is CASSPTAVSGNTIYF.

The chain uses TRBV7-2 and TRBJ2-7; TRBD1 might be the D (5 bases). V was cut by 0 bases and J by 3 bases, with 9 bases left in between. Germline V gene lookup returns CDR1 SGHTA and CDR2 FQGNSA. CDR3 length: 14 residues. The DNA for the CDR3 is TGTGCCAGCAGCTTAGCTCAACAGGACTACGAGCAGTACTTC. Amino acid sequence: CASSLAQQDYEQYF.

The chain links TRBV10-3 to TRBJ1-5; 9 bases fit TRBD1. The CDR3 has 13 amino acids. CDR1 is ENHRY, CDR2 SYGVKD, per germline. Losses at the gene ends were 4 bases for V and 7 bases for J; bases not matched to a gene: 2. The CDR3 coding sequence is TGTGCCATCAGTGTCGACAGGGGGCAGCCCCAGCATTTT. It is translated as CAISVDRGQPQHF.

The gene calls are TRBV28 and TRBJ2-2; tentative D call: TRBD1 (7 bases). CDR3 length equals 14 residues. Trimming took off 4 bases at V and 5 bases at J, with 11 bases between the two ends. Per the germline V gene, CDR1 is MDHEN and CDR2 is SYDVKM. CDR3 protein: CASSSPGGTGELFF. In DNA, the CDR3 is TGTGCCAGCAGTTCGCCAGGGGGGACCGGGGAGCTGTTTTTT.